Sequencing of this T cell receptor (beta chain) was carried out in a study of shared clonotypes between healthy human individuals. Clones were read by immunoSEQ multiplex PCR, and TCRdb kept only the in-frame ones, dropping some. The data contain millions of clones, 85% to 95% of them singletons. A single count supports this clone. As yet, its antigen is unknown. The germline CDR1 and CDR2 sequences are LNHDA and SQIVND (reference sequence). Trimming cost V 3 bases and J 6 bases; bases outside gene matches: 6. This CDR3 comprises 15 residues. General observations from the study: Investigators collected only blood, and repertoires in tissues likely differ. Incomplete sequencing of sorted subsets was indicated by rarefaction despite large depth.

This chain uses TRBV19 with TRBJ2-2; 8 bases line up with TRBD2. Sequencing used naive CD4+ T cells sorted from blood. The subset: CD45RA+ positively selected. The sequence was collected from a man aged 18 to 29 in good health. The CDR3 region is CASSMVSGVAGELFF. As DNA, the CDR3 is TGTGCCAGTAGTATGGTTAGCGGGGTAGCCGGGGAGCTGTTTTTT.